The clone carrying this T cell receptor beta chain was seen only a few times. Its target is unknown. The PCR ran on 60 Vbeta and 13 Jbeta primers. TCRdb keeps only in-frame clones here, not all; method: immunoSEQ multiplex PCR. The table has around 120,000 clones, 73% seen once. V was clipped by 6 bases and J by 5 bases, with 26 bases between them. Germline CDR1 is MNHEY and CDR2 is SMNVEV (reference sequence). The CDR3 is made up of 18 amino acids. This sample is drawn from a study of cytomegalovirus exposure and HLA in healthy donors. Study outcomes and limitations: The authors judged a highly shared variant cluster likely a sequencing artifact. TCR beta chain V- and J-gene trimming was linked, in a later analysis, to a missense variant in DCLRE1C. Listed as cytomegalovirus-associated were over 150 TCR beta chains.

The chain joins TRBV27 to TRBJ2-1; D perhaps matches TRBD2 (5 bases). Sequencing was done on a sample of PBMCs. This clonotype originated in a woman between 35 and 50 years old in good health and CMV-seronegative. CDR3 coding DNA: TGTGCCAGCAGACCCCCCCTGGGCGACCCGAGGAGGAACAATGAGCAGTTCTTC. Translation: CASRPPLGDPRRNNEQFF.